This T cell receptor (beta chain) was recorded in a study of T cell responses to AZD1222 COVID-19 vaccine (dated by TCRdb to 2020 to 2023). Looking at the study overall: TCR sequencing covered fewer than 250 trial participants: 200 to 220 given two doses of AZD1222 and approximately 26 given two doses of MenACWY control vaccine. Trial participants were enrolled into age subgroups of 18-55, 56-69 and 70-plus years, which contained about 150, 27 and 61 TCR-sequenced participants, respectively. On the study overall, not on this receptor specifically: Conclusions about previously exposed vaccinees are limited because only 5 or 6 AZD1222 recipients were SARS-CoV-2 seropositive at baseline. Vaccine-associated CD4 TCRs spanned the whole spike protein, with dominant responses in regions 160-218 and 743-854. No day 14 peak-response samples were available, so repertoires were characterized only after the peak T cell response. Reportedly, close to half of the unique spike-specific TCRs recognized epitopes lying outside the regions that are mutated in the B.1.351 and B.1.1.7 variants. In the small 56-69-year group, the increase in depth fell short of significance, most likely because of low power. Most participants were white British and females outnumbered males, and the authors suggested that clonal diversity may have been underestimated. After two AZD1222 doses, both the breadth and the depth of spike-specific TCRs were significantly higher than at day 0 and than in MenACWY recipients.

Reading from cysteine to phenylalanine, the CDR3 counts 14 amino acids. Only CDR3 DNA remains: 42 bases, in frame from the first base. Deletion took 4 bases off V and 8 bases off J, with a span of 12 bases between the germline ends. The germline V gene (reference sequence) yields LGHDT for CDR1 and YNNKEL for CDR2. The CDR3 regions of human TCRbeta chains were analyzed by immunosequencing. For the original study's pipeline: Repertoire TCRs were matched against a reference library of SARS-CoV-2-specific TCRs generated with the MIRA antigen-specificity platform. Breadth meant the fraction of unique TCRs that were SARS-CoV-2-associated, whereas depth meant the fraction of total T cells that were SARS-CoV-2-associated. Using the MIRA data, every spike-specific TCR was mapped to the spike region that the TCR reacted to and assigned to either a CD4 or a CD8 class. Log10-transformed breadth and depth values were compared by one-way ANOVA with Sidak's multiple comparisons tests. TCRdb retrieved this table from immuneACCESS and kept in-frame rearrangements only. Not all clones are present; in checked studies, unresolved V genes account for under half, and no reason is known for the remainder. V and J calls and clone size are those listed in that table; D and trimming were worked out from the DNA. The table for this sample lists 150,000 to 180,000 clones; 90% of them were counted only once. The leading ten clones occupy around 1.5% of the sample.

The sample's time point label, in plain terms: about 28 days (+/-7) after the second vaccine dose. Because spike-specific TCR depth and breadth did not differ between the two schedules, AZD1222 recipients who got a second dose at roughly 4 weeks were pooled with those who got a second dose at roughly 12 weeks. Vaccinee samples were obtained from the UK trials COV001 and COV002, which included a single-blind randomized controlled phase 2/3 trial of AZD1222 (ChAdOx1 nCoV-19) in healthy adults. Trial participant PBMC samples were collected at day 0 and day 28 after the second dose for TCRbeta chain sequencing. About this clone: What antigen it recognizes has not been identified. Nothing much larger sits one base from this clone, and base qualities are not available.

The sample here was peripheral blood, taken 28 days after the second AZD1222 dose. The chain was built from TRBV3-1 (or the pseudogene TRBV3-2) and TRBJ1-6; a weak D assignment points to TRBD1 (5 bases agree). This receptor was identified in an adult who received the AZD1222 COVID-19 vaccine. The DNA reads TGTGCCAGCAGCCGCGTAGGGGCAGATTCACCCCTCCACTTT. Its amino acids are CASSRVGADSPLHF.